These 7 T cell receptor beta chains share one sample of origin, sequenced in a study of neurological immune-mediated disorders. TCRdb redid the calling of the 5' RACE reads with MiXCR, one entry per CDR3 protein. The sample lists about 55,000 distinct CDR3 sequences, approximately 4.4% seen once, with 2.5% to 3% in the top ten. The sequenced material came from PBMCs. The receptors stem from a man aged 45-60 years with multiple sclerosis.

This clonotype was counted many times. The chain uses TRBV7-9 and TRBJ2-5, with 7 bases fitting TRBD2. The V and J ends lost 1 base and 1 base, in that order; junction bases with no gene match: 6. This CDR3 comprises 16 residues. CDR1 SEHNR and CDR2 FQNEAQ come from the germline V gene (reference sequence). In DNA form, the CDR3 reads TGTGCCAGCAGCTTAGTTTTCCGGACTAGCCAAGAGACCCAGTACTTC. It codes for CASSLVFRTSQETQYF. The variable domain in full, completed from reference TRBV7-9 and TRBJ2-5, reads DTGVSQNPRHKITKRGQNVTFRCDPISEHNRLYWYRQTLGQGPEFLTYFQNEAQLEKSRLLSDRFSAERPKGSFSTLEIQRTEQGDSAMYLCASSLVFRTSQETQYFGPGTRLLVL.

This clonotype was detected only a few times. In DNA form, the CDR3 reads TGCAGTGAGACTAGCGGGACTTACAATGAGCAGTTCTTC. It specifies CSETSGTYNEQFF. This chain links TRBV20-1 with TRBJ2-1; TRBD2 matches at 11 bases. Germline CDR1 and CDR2: DFQATT and SNEGSKA (reference sequence). This CDR3 comprises 13 residues. V shed 7 bases, J shed 4 bases, and the junction held 3 bases outside the gene matches.

At least ten counts were recorded for this clonotype. The chain carries TRBV3-1 and TRBJ2-7; the match to TRBD2 covers 8 bases. V lost 2 bases, J lost 2 bases, and 2 bases stayed unmatched. Per the germline V gene, CDR1 is LGHDT and CDR2 is YNNKEL (reference sequence). The CDR3 totals 14 residues. In DNA form, the CDR3 reads TGTGCCAGCAGCCAAACTAGCGGTACCTACGAGCAGTACTTC. Amino acids: CASSQTSGTYEQYF.

This clonotype was detected many times. The chain is built from TRBV2 and TRBJ1-1, with D hard to call. This CDR3 comprises 10 residues. Trimming left V 8 bases short and J 2 bases short, with 3 bases between. The germline V gene encodes CDR1 SNHLY and CDR2 FYNNEI. The chain's CDR3 is CASLNTEAFF. As DNA, the CDR3 is TGTGCCAGCCTTAACACTGAAGCTTTCTTT.

The V gene is TRBV12-3 or TRBV12-4, the J gene TRBJ2-3, with 15 nucleotides matching TRBD2. The CDR3 has 15 amino acids. V lost 4 bases, J lost 4 bases, and 0 bases stayed unmatched. The CDR3 DNA reads TGTGCCAGCAGTTGGACTAGCGGGAGGGCAGATACGCAGTATTTT. Amino acid sequence: CASSWTSGRADTQYF.

This clonotype was observed a few times. One junction end disagrees with the germline gene, perhaps due to a read error. V usage is TRBV6-1 and J usage is TRBJ2-1; the match to TRBD2 covers 7 bases. The germline V gene has CDR1 MNHNS and CDR2 SASEGT. The CDR3 is made up of 10 amino acids. CDR3 loop: CASSEKTSSF. CDR3 bases: TGTGCCAGCAGTGAGAAGACTAGCAGCTTC.

This clonotype was observed at least ten times. The genes are TRBV20-1 and TRBJ2-7; D gene unclear. The CDR3 is made up of 11 amino acids. Germline V CDR1 and CDR2: DFQATT, SNEGSKA (reference sequence). Trimming removed 6 bases from V and 2 bases from J, with 8 bases in between. The CDR3 DNA reads as TGCAGTGCCTTAGAGACCTACGAGCAGTACTTC. This translates into CSALETYEQYF.